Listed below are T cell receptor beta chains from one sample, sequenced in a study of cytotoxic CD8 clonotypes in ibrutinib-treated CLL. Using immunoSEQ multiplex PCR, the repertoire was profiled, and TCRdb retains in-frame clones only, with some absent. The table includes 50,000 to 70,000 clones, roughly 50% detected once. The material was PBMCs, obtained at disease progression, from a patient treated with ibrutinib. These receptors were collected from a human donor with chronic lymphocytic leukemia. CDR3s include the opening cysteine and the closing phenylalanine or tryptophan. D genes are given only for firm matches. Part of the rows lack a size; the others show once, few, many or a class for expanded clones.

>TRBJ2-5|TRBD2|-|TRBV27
TGTGCCAGCAGTCCCCCGGGTAGCGGGGCTAAGACCCAGTACTTC
CASSPPGSGAKTQYF
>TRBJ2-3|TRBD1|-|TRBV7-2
TGTGCCAGCAGCTTAGTAGGACAGGGGTCAGATACGCAGTATTTT
CASSLVGQGSDTQYF
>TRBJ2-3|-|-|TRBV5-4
TGTGCCAGCAGCCCAAATCCGGGACTCAGCACAGATACGCAGTATTTT
CASSPNPGLSTDTQYF
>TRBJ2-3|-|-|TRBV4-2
TGTGCCAGCAGCCCCCACGGAGTGGCAGATACGCAGTATTTT
CASSPHGVADTQYF
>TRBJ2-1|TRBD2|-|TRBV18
TGTGCCAGCTCACAGGAGGGACTAGCGGGATACAATGAGCAGTTCTTC
CASSQEGLAGYNEQFF
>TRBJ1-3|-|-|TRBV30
TGTGCCTGGACAGTAGCTGGAAACACCATATATTTT
CAWTVAGNTIYF
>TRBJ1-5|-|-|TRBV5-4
TGTGCCAGCAGCTTGGAAGGGGGGCCCCAGCATTTT
CASSLEGGPQHF
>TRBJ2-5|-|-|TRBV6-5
TGTGCCAGCAGTTACTCTAAGGAGACCCAGTACTTC
CASSYSKETQYF
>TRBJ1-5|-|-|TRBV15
TGTGCCACCAGCAGAGACCTAAGCCGTTATCAGCCCCAGCATTTT
CATSRDLSRYQPQHF
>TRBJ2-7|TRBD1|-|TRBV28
TGTGCCAGCAGCGTACAGGGGCGCGAGCAGTACTTC
CASSVQGREQYF
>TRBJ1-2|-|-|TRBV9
TGTGCCAGCAGCGTAGGTGCGGAGAACTATGGCTACACCTTC
CASSVGAENYGYTF
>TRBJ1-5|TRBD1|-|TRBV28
TGTGCCAGCAGTACGACAGGGGAGGGCAATCAGCCCCAGCATTTT
CASSTTGEGNQPQHF
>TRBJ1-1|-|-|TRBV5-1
TGCGCCAGCGTCAATCAACAGGGAGACACTGAAGCTTTCTTT
CASVNQQGDTEAFF
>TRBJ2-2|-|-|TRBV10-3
TGTGCCATCAGTGAGTTAGGGGACACCGGGGAGCTGTTTTTT
CAISELGDTGELFF
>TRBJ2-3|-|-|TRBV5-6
TGTGCCAGCACCTGGGGCCAAAGCACAGATACGCAGTATTTT
CASTWGQSTDTQYF
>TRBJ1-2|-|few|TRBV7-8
TGTGCCAGCAGCCTTCAGGGACACTATGGCTACACCTTC
CASSLQGHYGYTF
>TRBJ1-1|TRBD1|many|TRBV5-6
TGTGCCAGCAGCTGGTACGACAGGGGCACTGAAGCTTTCTTT
CASSWYDRGTEAFF
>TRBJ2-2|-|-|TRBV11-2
TGTGCCAGCGGCAGGCGGGTACTGGTTCCCGGGGAGCTGTTTTTT
CASGRRVLVPGELFF
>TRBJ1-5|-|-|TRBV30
TGTGCCTGGAGTGCACGGGGGGTGAGCAATCAGCCCCAGCATTTT
CAWSARGVSNQPQHF
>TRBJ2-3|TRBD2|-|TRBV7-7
TGTGCCAGCAGCCCTAGAGGGGGGACTAGCGGAGATACGCAGTATTTT
CASSPRGGTSGDTQYF
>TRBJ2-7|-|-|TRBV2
TGTGCCAGCAGTGATCAGAAAAGCTCCTACGAGCAGTACTTC
CASSDQKSSYEQYF
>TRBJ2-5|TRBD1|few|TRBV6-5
TGTGCCAGCAGCCCTGGGACAGTAAAAGAGACCCAGTACTTC
CASSPGTVKETQYF
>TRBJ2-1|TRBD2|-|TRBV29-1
TGCAGCGTTGAGGGAGGGAGCTCCTACAATGAGCAGTTCTTC
CSVEGGSSYNEQFF
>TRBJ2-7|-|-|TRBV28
TGTGCCAGCCCTCTGGACCACAGGGGAGGGGAGCAGTACTTC
CASPLDHRGGEQYF
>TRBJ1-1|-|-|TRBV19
TGTGCCAGTAGTGGGGCAGGGACCCTCACTGAAGCTTTCTTT
CASSGAGTLTEAFF
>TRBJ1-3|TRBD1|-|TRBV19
TGTGCCAGTAGCCCCGACAGGGTTTCTGGAAACACCATATATTTT
CASSPDRVSGNTIYF
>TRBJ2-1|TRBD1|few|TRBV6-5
TGTGCCAGCAGAACAGGGGTAGGTGAGCAGTTCTTC
CASRTGVGEQFF
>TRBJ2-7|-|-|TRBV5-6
TGTGCCAGCAGCTTGGCCCGGGGGCGCGGGTACGAGCAGTACTTC
CASSLARGRGYEQYF
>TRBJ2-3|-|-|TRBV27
TGTGCCAGCAGTTTGGAGGGGGCAGATACGCAGTATTTT
CASSLEGADTQYF
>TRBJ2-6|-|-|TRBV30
TGTGCCTCCAGGGTCCCCGGGGCCAACGTCCTGACTTTC
CASRVPGANVLTF
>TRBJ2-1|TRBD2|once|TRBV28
TGTGCCAGTGGGACTAACCTATACAATGAGCAGTTCTTC
CASGTNLYNEQFF
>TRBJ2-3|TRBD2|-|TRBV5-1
TGCGCCAGCAGCAACCCTAGCGGGAAAGTCACAGATACGCAGTATTTT
CASSNPSGKVTDTQYF
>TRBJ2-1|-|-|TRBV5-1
TGCGCCAGCAGCCTTGGTGGCCCTGGATCGGAGCAGTTCTTC
CASSLGGPGSEQFF
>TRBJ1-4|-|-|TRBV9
TGTGCCAGCAGCGTAGGACCGCATAATGAAAAACTGTTTTTT
CASSVGPHNEKLFF
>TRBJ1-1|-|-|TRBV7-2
TGTGCCAGCAGCCTTTCCACTGAAGCTTTCTTT
CASSLSTEAFF
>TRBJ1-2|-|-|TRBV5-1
TGCGCCAGCAGCTTGCTTCGGTTACAGGGCCTTACGGGCCTAGATGGCTACACCTTC
CASSLLRLQGLTGLDGYTF
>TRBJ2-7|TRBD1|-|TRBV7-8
TGTGCCAGCAGCTTAGCTTTGATTTCGGACAGGGGCTCCTACGAGCAGTACTTC
CASSLALISDRGSYEQYF
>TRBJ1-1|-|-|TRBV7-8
TGTGCCAGCAGCTTCATAAGAGTTGGAAGAGAAGCTTTCTTT
CASSFIRVGREAFF
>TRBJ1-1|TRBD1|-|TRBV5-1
TGCGCCAGCAGCACGGGACAGATGAACACTGAAGCTTTCTTT
CASSTGQMNTEAFF
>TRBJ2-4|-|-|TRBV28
TGTGCCAGCAGTTCAATACTGCTAGCCCGACAAAACATTCAGTACTTC
CASSSILLARQNIQYF
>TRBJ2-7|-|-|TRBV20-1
TGCAGTGCCAGCAGGGAGCACGAGCAGTACTTC
CSASREHEQYF
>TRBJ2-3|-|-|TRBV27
TGTGCCAGCAGTTTAAGTACAGGGTGGCCCCCAGATACGCAGTATTTT
CASSLSTGWPPDTQYF
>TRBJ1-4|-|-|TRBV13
TGTGCCAGCAGCTTAGAGGGGGGGACTAATGAAAAACTGTTTTTT
CASSLEGGTNEKLFF
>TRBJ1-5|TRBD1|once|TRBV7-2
TGTGCCAGCAGCCGGGACAGGGGGCTGGGTCAGCCCCAGCATTTT
CASSRDRGLGQPQHF
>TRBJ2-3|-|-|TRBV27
TGTGCCAGCACGCCCCGTTTGGTGGCACGGTCTAGCACAGATACGCAGTATTTT
CASTPRLVARSSTDTQYF
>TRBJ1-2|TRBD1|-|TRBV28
TGTGCCAGCACAGGACAGGACCGTAACTATGGCTACACCTTC
CASTGQDRNYGYTF
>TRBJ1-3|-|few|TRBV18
TGTGCCAGCTCACCCACCGCGAGGGAGACTGGAAGTTGGAACACCATATATTTT
CASSPTARETGSWNTIYF
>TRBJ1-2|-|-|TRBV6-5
TGTGCCAGCAGTTCACATCAGGGGATCTATGGCTACACCTTC
CASSSHQGIYGYTF
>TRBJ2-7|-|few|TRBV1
TGCACCAGCAGCCAAGAGGACGTACAGGGCGAGGACTACGAGCAGTACTTC
CTSSQEDVQGEDYEQYF
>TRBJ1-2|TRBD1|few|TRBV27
TGTGCCAGCCGCGCTGTGCCCGGACAGGGCGTCGTGGGCTACACCTTC
CASRAVPGQGVVGYTF
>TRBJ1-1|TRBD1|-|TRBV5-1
TGCGCCAGCAGCACGGACAGGGGCAACCCGAACACTGAAGCTTTCTTT
CASSTDRGNPNTEAFF
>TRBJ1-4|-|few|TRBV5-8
TGTGCCAGCAGTCGAGTTTGGACAACTAATGAAAAACTGTTTTTT
CASSRVWTTNEKLFF
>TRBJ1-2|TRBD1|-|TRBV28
TGTGCCAGCAGCGCCACGGGACAGGGGAACTATGGCTACACCTTC
CASSATGQGNYGYTF
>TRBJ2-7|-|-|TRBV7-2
TGTGCCAGCAGCTTAAGGCTCGAGTACGAGCAGTACTTC
CASSLRLEYEQYF
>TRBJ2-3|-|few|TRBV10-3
TGTGCCATCAGGAGGGAGGGCACAGATACGCAGTATTTT
CAIRREGTDTQYF
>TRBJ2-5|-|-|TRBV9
TGTGCCAGCAGCCCCTGGGCGGGGGCTGGGGAGGCCCAGTACTTC
CASSPWAGAGEAQYF
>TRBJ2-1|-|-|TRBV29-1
TGCAGCGTTGAAGGGGTACAGAAGGTCTACAATGAGCAGTTCTTC
CSVEGVQKVYNEQFF
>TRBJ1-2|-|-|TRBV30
TGTGCCAGCGGGAAGGCCGTAGGTGGCTACACCTTC
CASGKAVGGYTF
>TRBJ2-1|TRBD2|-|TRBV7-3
TGTGCCAGCAGCTTGACTAGCGAGAGCTCCTACAATGAGCAGTTCTTC
CASSLTSESSYNEQFF
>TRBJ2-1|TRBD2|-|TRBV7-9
TGTGCCAGCAGCTTAACCCTAGCGGGAGGGCCGGGTGAGCAGTTCTTC
CASSLTLAGGPGEQFF